This T cell receptor (beta chain) was identified in a study of blood T cell repertoires in COVID-19. V was trimmed by 5 bases and J by 0 bases, leaving 11 bases between them. Germline V gene data show CDR1 as MDHEN and CDR2 as SYDVKM. The length of the CDR3 is 15 residues. In the study's own analysis: Reference gene primer amplification gave estimated nucleated cell counts. The table came from immunoSEQ multiplex PCR; TCRdb's copy has only in-frame clones and leaves some out. The V and J calls and clone size were taken over from that table, and D and trimming were inferred from the DNA. The sample records under 130,000 clones, 75% to 90% being singletons.

The TCR was taken from a woman over 75 with acute or convalescent COVID-19. The chain recombines TRBV28 with TRBJ2-4; perhaps TRBD1 as D (6 bases). Sequenced sample: peripheral blood. CDR3 sequence (DNA): TGTGCCAGCAGTCCCCAACAGGGAGCCAAAAACATTCAGTACTTC. Amino acid sequence: CASSPQQGAKNIQYF.